This T cell receptor beta chain was sequenced in a study of blood T cell repertoires in COVID-19. Whole-study context: The cDNA or gDNA used as material had been derived from T cells, B-cell-depleted T cells, or PBMCs.

Germline lookup yields CDR1 LNHDA and CDR2 SQIVND (reference sequence). The CDR3 runs 13 residues. V lost 4 bases and J lost 3; bases outside the gene matches: 0. Profiled with immunoSEQ multiplex PCR; TCRdb holds only in-frame clones, not every one. The sample carries 450,000 to 500,000 clones, approximately 85% recorded once. The sequencing sample was made of peripheral blood. J is TRBJ2-7 and V is TRBV19; TRBD1 aligns across 10 bases. The TCR was taken from a human donor in a cohort sampled during active COVID-19. The CDR3 sequence is CASSRTGGYEQYF. The CDR3 DNA follows: TGTGCCAGTAGTAGGACAGGGGGCTACGAGCAGTACTTC. Drawing the rest from reference TRBV19 and TRBJ2-7, the complete variable domain is DGGITQSPKYLFRKEGQNVTLSCEQNLNHDAMYWYRQDPGQGLRLIYYSQIVNDFQKGDIAEGYSVSREKKESFPLTVTSAQKNPTAFYLCASSRTGGYEQYFGPGTRLTVT.